The present entry profiles one TCR beta chain with its context. This clone appeared a few times. Its recognized antigen is unknown. Base qualities are not recorded, but no much larger clone differs from it by a single base. The source of the sample is a study of blood T cell repertoires in COVID-19 (TCRdb year 2020). About the full investigation: Samples covering the acute and convalescent phases of COVID-19 were provided by collaborators in the United States, Italy and Spain. The material from the prospective study consisted of cDNA or gDNA derived from T cells, B-cell-depleted T cells, or PBMCs. Deeply sampled blood TCRbeta repertoires from subjects exposed to, actively infected with, or recovered from COVID-19 were included in the dataset. The repertoires were released in a freely available public database meant as a resource for research on the immune response to SARS-CoV-2. Samples came from the ongoing ImmuneRACE study (first 160 participants) plus 1,254 subjects from 6 global collaborators. The sample metadata nearly always contained a de-identified subject ID, COVID-19 status, age in years and sex. HLA class I and class II types, where available, came from metadata supplied by the sample provider rather than from assay-based typing.

Trimming at the junction amounts to 1 base on V and 3 bases on J, and the germline ends lie 10 bases apart. CDR1 and CDR2 are drawn from the germline V gene: SGHDT, YYEEEE. The CDR3 has 15 amino acids, counting the end cysteine and phenylalanine. Of the read, only the CDR3 DNA is kept; its 45 bases are in frame from base 1. TCRbeta CDR3 regions were amplified from genomic DNA using the immunoSEQ Assay, a bias-controlled multiplex PCR. The original methods were these. The number of nucleated cells in each sample was estimated from the amplification of reference gene primers within the assay. Sequence reads were collapsed and filtered to measure the absolute abundance of every unique TCRbeta CDR3 rearrangement. For each sample, productive Simpson clonality was calculated as the square root of Simpson's diversity index over productive rearrangements. Not all clones reach the TCRdb copy of this immuneACCESS table, which keeps in-frame sequences only. Checked studies attribute under half of the gap to unresolved V genes and leave the rest unexplained. The V and J calls and the clone size are those of that table, but D and trimming were determined from the DNA. This sample is represented by 39,000 or so clones; about four fifths of them were singletons. The ten largest account for approximately 38% of the sample.

General study outcomes and caveats: Clinical and demographic metadata were provided uncurated, with the amount varying by source and participant.

Each collaborating institution followed its own protocols to collect whole blood in K2EDTA tubes. For TCRbeta analysis, collaborators shipped samples as frozen whole blood, isolated PBMCs, or DNA extracted from either of those sample types. Sequences were obtained from peripheral blood. This clonotype originated in a man aged 40-55 years with active or convalescent COVID-19. The receptor chain draws on TRBV5-6 and TRBJ2-2; too little of a D gene remains to name it. CDR3 region: CASSLFHLYTGELFF. The nucleotide sequence is given as TGTGCCAGCAGCTTGTTCCACTTGTACACCGGGGAGCTGTTTTTT.